The T cell receptor beta chain under discussion was sequenced for a study of blood T cell repertoires in COVID-19. In the study overall: Donors in the United States, Italy and Spain gave samples during acute or convalescent COVID-19.

Germline V lookup: CDR1 LGHDT, CDR2 YNNKEL (reference sequence). The ends were cut back, 0 bases at V and 4 bases at J, with 12 bases in the middle. The CDR3 loop spans 15 amino acids. Assay used: immunoSEQ multiplex PCR; TCRdb lists only in-frame clones, some missing. The repertoire holds tens of thousands of clones, with approximately 85% as singletons. The clonotype comes from a woman aged 55-69 years with active COVID-19. Sequenced sample: peripheral blood. This sequence joins TRBV3-1 (or the pseudogene TRBV3-2) and TRBJ1-2; D ambiguous. CDR3 protein: CASSQDSWVGYGYTF. The CDR3 nucleotides are TGTGCCAGCAGCCAAGATAGCTGGGTTGGCTATGGCTACACCTTC.